The entry that follows covers one T cell receptor (beta chain) sequence. The source of the sample is a study of blood T cell repertoires in COVID-19. Repertoires were generated with immunoSEQ multiplex PCR, while TCRdb's copy carries only in-frame clones and drops some. Of under 95,000 clones listed, around 85% were seen once; the top ten hold about 5.3%. Sequencing used peripheral blood. This TCR derives from a man between 60 and 75 years old with acute or convalescent COVID-19.

As DNA, the CDR3 is TGTGCCAGCAGCCAAGAGACGACATTCAATGAGCAGTTCTTC. Its translation: CASSQETTFNEQFF. The chain employs TRBV3-1 (or the pseudogene TRBV3-2) and TRBJ2-1; no definite D call. CDR1 is LGHDT and CDR2 is YNNKEL in the germline V gene (reference sequence). Trimming left V 0 bases short and J 6 bases short, with 9 bases between. This CDR3 is built from 14 residues.